This entry lists 19 T cell receptor beta chains sequenced from one sample in a study of blood T cell repertoires in COVID-19. The protocol was immunoSEQ multiplex PCR, while the TCRdb copy is restricted to in-frame clones and leaves out a portion. The repertoire includes some 170,000 clones, approximately 85% of them detected once, and around 6.2% sits in the top ten. Source material: PBMCs or T cells enriched from blood (not recorded which). These receptors originate from a man between 35 and 55 years old who had recovered from COVID-19.

The CDR3 DNA follows: TGTGCCAGCAGCTTACAGGGTAGCAATCAGCCCCAGCATTTT. Amino acid sequence: CASSLQGSNQPQHF. This chain links TRBV7-8 with TRBJ1-5; TRBD1 is a possible D gene (5 bases). This CDR3 region has 14 residues. Between the trimmed V and J ends, which lost 2 bases and 0 bases, there was a span of 5 bases. CDR1 SGHVS and CDR2 FQNEAQ come from the germline V gene.

The chain carries TRBV9 and TRBJ1-2; 11 positions match TRBD1. V was clipped by 4 bases and J by 4 bases; unmatched bases: 12. Germline CDR1 and CDR2: SGDLS and YYNGEE. The CDR3 totals 17 residues. CDR3 nucleotides: TGTGCCAGCAGCCCGCACCCGGGACAGGGGGATCTCTATGGCTACACCTTC. Amino acid sequence: CASSPHPGQGDLYGYTF.

The rearrangement joins TRBV7-2 to TRBJ1-4; D is undetermined. This CDR3 comprises 15 residues. The germline V gene encodes CDR1 SGHTA and CDR2 FQGNSA. Trimming pared 1 base from V and 3 bases from J, leaving 9 bases between. The CDR3 DNA is TGTGCCAGCAGCTTAGGTGGCGGATCTAATGAAAAACTGTTTTTT. As protein: CASSLGGGSNEKLFF. Full variable domain (remainder filled in from reference TRBV7-2 and TRBJ1-4): GAGVSQSPSNKVTEKGKDVELRCDPISGHTALYWYRQSLGQGLEFLIYFQGNSAPDKSGLPSDRFSAERTGGSVSTLTIQRTQQEDSAVYLCASSLGGGSNEKLFFGSGTQLSVL.

J is TRBJ2-7 and V is TRBV3-1 (or the pseudogene TRBV3-2); D gene ambiguous. The CDR3 runs 11 residues. Germline V gene lookup returns CDR1 LGHDT and CDR2 YNNKEL (reference sequence). Trimming cost V 5 bases and J 4 bases, with 6 bases left between them. CDR3 bases: TGTGCCAGCAGCACCCTATACGAGCAGTACTTC. Amino acids: CASSTLYEQYF.

The V and J genes are TRBV19 and TRBJ1-2; 8 nucleotides line up with TRBD1. CDR3 length: 15 residues. V lost 4 bases, J lost 5 bases, and 9 bases stayed unmatched. Germline loops: CDR1 LNHDA, CDR2 SQIVND (reference sequence). DNA of the CDR3: TGTGCCAGTAGTACCAGGGCGGGACAGGCTTATGGCTACACCTTC. This sequence encodes CASSTRAGQAYGYTF.

The DNA for the CDR3 is TGTGCCAGCAGTTTAAAAGTCCTGGACTACTCTGGAAACACCATATATTTT. It encodes CASSLKVLDYSGNTIYF. The V and J genes are TRBV28 and TRBJ1-3, with D unresolved. Trimming left V 2 bases short and J 0 bases short, with 14 bases between. This CDR3 has 17 amino acids. Looked up from germline, CDR1 is MDHEN and CDR2 is SYDVKM.

This clone has only a few counts. V gene TRBV27 combines with J gene TRBJ1-2; TRBD1 matches at 7 bases. With 5 bases clipped from V and 8 bases from J, the junction kept 5 bases outside the gene matches. Germline V gives CDR1 MNHEY, CDR2 SMNVEV (reference sequence). CDR3 length: 12 amino acids. CDR3 nucleotide sequence: TGTGCCAGCAGTCAGACAGGGAACGGCTACACCTTC. Protein sequence: CASSQTGNGYTF.

The chain links TRBV27 to TRBJ1-5; 7 nucleotides match TRBD1. Looked up from germline, CDR1 is MNHEY and CDR2 is SMNVEV (reference sequence). With V trimmed by 2 bases and J by 3 bases, 4 bases remained unmatched. This CDR3 region has 15 residues. The CDR3 protein is CASSLEQGHNQPQHF. The CDR3 nucleotides read TGTGCCAGCAGTTTAGAACAGGGGCACAATCAGCCCCAGCATTTT.

V gene TRBV15 combines with J gene TRBJ1-1, with a possible D match to TRBD1 (5 bases). Deletions cut 1 base from V and 4 bases from J, with 16 bases between. Per the germline V gene, CDR1 is LNHNV and CDR2 is YYDKDF (reference sequence). The CDR3 is 16 residues long. Written as DNA, the CDR3 is TGTGCCACCAGCAGAGGCCAGGGAGGAGGTAGCACTGAAGCTTTCTTT. Its translation: CATSRGQGGGSTEAFF.

The V gene is TRBV6-5, the J gene TRBJ1-5; unclear D gene. The V end was cut by 6 bases, the J end by 7 bases, with 13 bases between. The germline CDR1 and CDR2 sequences are MNHEY and SVGAGI. The CDR3 is 13 residues long. CDR3 amino acids: CASRKEGSQPQHF. In nucleotides, the CDR3 is TGTGCCAGCAGGAAGGAGGGTTCACAGCCCCAGCATTTT.

The V call is TRBV27, the J call TRBJ1-6, with no clear D. The germline V and J ends were trimmed by 4 bases and 7 bases, with 17 bases remaining between them. The CDR3 has 16 amino acids. In germline, CDR1 is MNHEY, CDR2 SMNVEV (reference sequence). The CDR3 region is CASSSRKLTGNSPLHF. The CDR3 DNA reads as TGTGCCAGCAGTTCCAGAAAACTTACGGGGAATTCACCCCTCCACTTT.

The CDR3 loop is CASTDREARYYF. CDR3 coding DNA: TGTGCCAGCACCGATCGGGAGGCCCGTTACTATTTT. V gene TRBV28 combines with J gene TRBJ2-3; 7 nucleotides match TRBD2. V shed 7 bases and J 15 bases; nucleotides not matched to a gene: 13. The CDR3 covers 12 residues. Per germline, CDR1 MDHEN and CDR2 SYDVKM.

The chain employs TRBV9 and TRBJ1-6, with 7 bases aligning to TRBD1. The J segment lost 7 bases and the V segment lost 2 bases, leaving 9 bases of the junction unmatched. The CDR3 is 16 amino acids. Germline loops: CDR1 SGDLS, CDR2 YYNGEE. The CDR3 reads CASSVGAGTANSPLHF. CDR3 bases: TGTGCCAGCAGCGTGGGGGCCGGGACAGCAAATTCACCCCTCCACTTT.

V usage is TRBV27 and J usage is TRBJ2-1; 14 positions agree with TRBD2. V lost 2 bases to trimming and J lost 12 bases; unmatched junction nucleotides: 9. The CDR3 length is 16 residues. Germline CDR1 reads MNHEY; CDR2 reads SMNVEV (reference sequence). In DNA form, the CDR3 reads TGTGCCAGCAGTTTAGGGAGGGGACTAGCGGGAGCAGGGCAGTTCTTC. This codes for CASSLGRGLAGAGQFF.

J is TRBJ2-1 and V is TRBV9; TRBD2 matches 11 bases. The CDR3 is 16 amino acids. V was clipped by 3 bases and J by 2 bases; unmatched bases: 4. Germline loops: CDR1 SGDLS, CDR2 YYNGEE. CDR3 sequence reads: CASSGPSGRTYNEQFF. The CDR3 coding sequence is TGTGCCAGCAGCGGCCCTAGCGGGAGGACCTACAATGAGCAGTTCTTC.

The V gene is TRBV19, the J gene TRBJ2-2, with 11 bases aligning to TRBD1. CDR3 length equals 15 residues. Germline loops: CDR1 LNHDA, CDR2 SQIVND (reference sequence). J was trimmed by 6 bases and V by 5 bases; bases with no gene match: 5. The CDR3: CASSRPGQGAGELFF. The CDR3 coding sequence is TGTGCCAGTAGTCGTCCGGGACAGGGGGCCGGGGAGCTGTTTTTT.

The chain combines TRBV28 with TRBJ1-5; D gene ambiguous. V lost 1 base to trimming and J lost 6 bases, with 10 bases between them. Germline CDR1 and CDR2: MDHEN and SYDVKM. CDR3 length: 14 residues. CDR3 sequence reads: CASSLSARGQPQHF. CDR3 nucleotides: TGTGCCAGCAGTTTATCTGCCCGGGGTCAGCCCCAGCATTTT.

The chain combines TRBV5-1 with TRBJ2-5; 13 positions agree with TRBD2. The V and J ends lost 1 base and 1 base, in that order; junction bases with no gene match: 4. The CDR3 covers 17 residues. Germline V gene data show CDR1 as SGHRS and CDR2 as YFSETQ. The CDR3 DNA reads as TGCGCCAGCAGCTTGACGGGGACTAGCGGGGCCCAAGAGACCCAGTACTTC. It yields the protein CASSLTGTSGAQETQYF.

V usage is TRBV28 and J usage is TRBJ1-1; 8 nucleotides line up with TRBD1. Germline V gene data show CDR1 as MDHEN and CDR2 as SYDVKM. V lost 5 bases and J lost 3; bases outside the gene matches: 5. The CDR3 contains 14 residues. The CDR3 here is CASSLRQGYTEAFF. CDR3 in DNA: TGTGCCAGCAGTCTCCGACAGGGGTACACTGAAGCTTTCTTT.